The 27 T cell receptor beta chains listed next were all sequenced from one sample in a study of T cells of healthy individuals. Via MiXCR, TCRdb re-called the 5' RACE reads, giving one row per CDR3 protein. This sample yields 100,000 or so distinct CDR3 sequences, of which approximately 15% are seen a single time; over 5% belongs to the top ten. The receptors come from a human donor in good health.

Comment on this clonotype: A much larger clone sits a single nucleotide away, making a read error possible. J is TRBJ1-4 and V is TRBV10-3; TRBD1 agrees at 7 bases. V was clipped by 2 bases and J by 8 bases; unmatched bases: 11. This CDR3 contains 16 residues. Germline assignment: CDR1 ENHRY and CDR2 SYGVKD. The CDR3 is CAISENYRGPGEKLFF. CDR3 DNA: TGTGCCATCAGTGAGAACTACAGGGGTCCAGGGGAAAAACTGTTTTTT.

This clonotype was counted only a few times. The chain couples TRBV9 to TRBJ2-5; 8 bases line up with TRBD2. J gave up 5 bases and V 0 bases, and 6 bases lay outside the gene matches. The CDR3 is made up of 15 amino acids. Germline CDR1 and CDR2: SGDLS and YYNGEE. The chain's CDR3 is CASSVVAGGWETQYF. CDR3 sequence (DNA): TGTGCCAGCAGCGTAGTCGCGGGAGGTTGGGAGACCCAGTACTTC.

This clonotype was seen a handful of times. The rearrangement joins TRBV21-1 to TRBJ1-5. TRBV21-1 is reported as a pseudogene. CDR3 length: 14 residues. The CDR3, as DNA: TGTGCCAGCAGCCGGAGAAGGGTGGATCAGCCCCAGCATTTT. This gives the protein CASSRRRVDQPQHF.

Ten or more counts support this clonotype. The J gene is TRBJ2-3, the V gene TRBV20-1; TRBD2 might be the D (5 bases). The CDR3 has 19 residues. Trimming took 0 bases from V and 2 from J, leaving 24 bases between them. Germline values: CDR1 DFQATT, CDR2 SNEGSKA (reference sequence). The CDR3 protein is CSARDRGLKGGPFTDTQYF. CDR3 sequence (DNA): TGCAGTGCTAGAGATCGGGGTTTAAAGGGTGGCCCCTTCACAGATACGCAGTATTTT.

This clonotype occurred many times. CDR3 residues: CASSGGLGNTEAFF. CDR3 bases: TGTGCCAGCAGCGGAGGGCTGGGGAACACTGAAGCTTTCTTT. The chain recombines TRBV3-1 with TRBJ1-1, with D uncertain. This CDR3 contains 14 residues. Germline V gene sequence: CDR1 LGHDT, CDR2 YNNKEL (reference sequence). Trimming removed 5 bases from V and 1 base from J, with 11 bases in between.

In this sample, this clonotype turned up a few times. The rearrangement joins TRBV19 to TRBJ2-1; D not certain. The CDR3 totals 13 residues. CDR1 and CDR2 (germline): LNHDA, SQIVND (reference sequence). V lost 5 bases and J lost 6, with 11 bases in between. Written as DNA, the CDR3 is TGTGCCAGTAGTTACCTTTTCGGCAATGAGCAGTTCTTC. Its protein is CASSYLFGNEQFF.

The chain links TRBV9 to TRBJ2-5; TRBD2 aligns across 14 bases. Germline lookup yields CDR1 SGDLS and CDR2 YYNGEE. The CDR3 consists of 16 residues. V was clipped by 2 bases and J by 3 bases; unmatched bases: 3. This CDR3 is CASSVGLAGVEETQYF. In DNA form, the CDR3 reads TGTGCCAGCAGCGTGGGACTAGCGGGAGTGGAAGAGACCCAGTACTTC.

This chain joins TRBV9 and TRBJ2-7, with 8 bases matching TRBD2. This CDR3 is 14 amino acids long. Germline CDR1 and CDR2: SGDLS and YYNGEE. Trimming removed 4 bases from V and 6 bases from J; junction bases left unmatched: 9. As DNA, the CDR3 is TGTGCCAGCAGCTCCGGGACTAGTTCTAGCGAGCAGTACTTC. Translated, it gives CASSSGTSSSEQYF.

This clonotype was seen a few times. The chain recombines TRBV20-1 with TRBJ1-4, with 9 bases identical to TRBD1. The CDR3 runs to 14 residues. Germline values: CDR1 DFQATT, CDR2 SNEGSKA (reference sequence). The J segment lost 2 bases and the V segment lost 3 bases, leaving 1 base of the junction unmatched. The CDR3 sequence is CSARGTGTNEKLFF. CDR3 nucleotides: TGCAGTGCTAGGGGGACAGGGACTAATGAAAAACTGTTTTTT.

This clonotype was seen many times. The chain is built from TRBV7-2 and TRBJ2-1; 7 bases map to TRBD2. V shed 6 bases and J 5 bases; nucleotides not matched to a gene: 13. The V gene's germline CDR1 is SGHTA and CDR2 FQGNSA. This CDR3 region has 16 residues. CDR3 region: CASRPEGLAANNEQFF. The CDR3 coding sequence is TGTGCCAGCAGGCCCGAAGGGCTAGCGGCAAACAATGAGCAGTTCTTC.

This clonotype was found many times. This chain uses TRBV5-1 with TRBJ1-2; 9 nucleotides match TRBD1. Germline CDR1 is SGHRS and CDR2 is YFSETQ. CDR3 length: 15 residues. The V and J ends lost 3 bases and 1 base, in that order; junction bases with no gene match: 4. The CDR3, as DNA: TGCGCCAGCAGCTGGACGGGACAGGGTAACTATGGCTACACCTTC. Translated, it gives CASSWTGQGNYGYTF.

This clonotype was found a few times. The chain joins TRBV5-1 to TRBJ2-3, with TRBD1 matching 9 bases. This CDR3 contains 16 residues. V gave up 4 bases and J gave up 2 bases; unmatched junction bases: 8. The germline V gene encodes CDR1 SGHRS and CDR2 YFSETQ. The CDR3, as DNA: TGCGCCAGCAGCGCTGGACAGGGGACACACACAGATACGCAGTATTTT. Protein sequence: CASSAGQGTHTDTQYF.

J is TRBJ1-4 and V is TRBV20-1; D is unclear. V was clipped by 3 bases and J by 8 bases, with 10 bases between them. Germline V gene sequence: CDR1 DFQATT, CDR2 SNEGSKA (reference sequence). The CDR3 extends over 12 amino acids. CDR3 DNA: TGCAGTGCTAGTGTTATAGAAGAAAAACTGTTTTTT. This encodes CSASVIEEKLFF.

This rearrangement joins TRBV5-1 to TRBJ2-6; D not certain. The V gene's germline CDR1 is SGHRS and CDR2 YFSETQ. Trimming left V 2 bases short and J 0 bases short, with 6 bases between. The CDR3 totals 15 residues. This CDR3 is CASSFGDSGANVLTF. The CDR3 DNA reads TGCGCCAGCAGCTTTGGGGACTCTGGGGCCAACGTCCTGACTTTC.

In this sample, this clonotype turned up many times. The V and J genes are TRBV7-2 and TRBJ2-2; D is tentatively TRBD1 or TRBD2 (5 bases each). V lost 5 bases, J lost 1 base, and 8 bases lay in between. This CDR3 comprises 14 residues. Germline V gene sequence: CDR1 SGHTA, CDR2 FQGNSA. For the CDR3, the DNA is TGTGCCAGCAGCCGGGACGGGAACACCGGGGAGCTGTTTTTT. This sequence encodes CASSRDGNTGELFF.

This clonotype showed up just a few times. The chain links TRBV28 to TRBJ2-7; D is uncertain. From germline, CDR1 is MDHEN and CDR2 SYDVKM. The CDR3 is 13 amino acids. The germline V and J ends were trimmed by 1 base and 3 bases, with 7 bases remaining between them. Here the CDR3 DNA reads TGTGCCAGCAGTTTATACCTAAACTACGAGCAGTACTTC. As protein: CASSLYLNYEQYF.

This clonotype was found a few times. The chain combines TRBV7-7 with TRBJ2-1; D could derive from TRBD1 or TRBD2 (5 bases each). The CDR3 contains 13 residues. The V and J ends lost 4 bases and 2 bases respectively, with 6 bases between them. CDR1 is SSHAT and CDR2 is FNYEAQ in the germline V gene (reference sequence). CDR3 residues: CASSWGTYNEQFF. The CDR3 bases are TGTGCCAGCAGCTGGGGGACCTACAATGAGCAGTTCTTC.

Here the CDR3 reads CATSRDRSQPLFF. In nucleotides, the CDR3 is TGTGCCACCAGCAGAGATCGGAGCCAGCCTTTGTTCTTC. The chain combines TRBV15 with TRBJ2-1; D unresolved. The germline V gene has CDR1 LNHNV and CDR2 YYDKDF (reference sequence). The V and J ends lost 0 bases and 15 bases respectively, with 15 bases between them. This CDR3 spans 13 amino acids.

The CDR3 DNA reads TGTGCCAGCAGTTACCCCATGGGGGCAGTTGAAGAGACCCAGTACTTC. It encodes CASSYPMGAVEETQYF. V and J are TRBV6-2 or TRBV6-3 and TRBJ2-5, with D possibly being TRBD1 (6 bases). V lost 2 bases, J lost 3 bases, and 16 bases lay in between. CDR1 is MNHEY, CDR2 SVGEGT, per germline. The CDR3 runs 16 residues.

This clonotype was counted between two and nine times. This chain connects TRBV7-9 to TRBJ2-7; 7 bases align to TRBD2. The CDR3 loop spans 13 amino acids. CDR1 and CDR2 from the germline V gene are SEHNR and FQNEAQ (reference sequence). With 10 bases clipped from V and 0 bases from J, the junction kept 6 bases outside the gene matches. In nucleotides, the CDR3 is TGTGCCACCGCGGGGGTGAGCTCCTACGAGCAGTACTTC. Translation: CATAGVSSYEQYF.

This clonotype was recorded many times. The CDR3 nucleotides read TGCAGTGCTAGTGGGGCAGGGTCTACCTACGAGCAGTACTTC. Its translation: CSASGAGSTYEQYF. The chain employs TRBV20-1 and TRBJ2-7; D possibly corresponds to TRBD1 (5 bases). CDR3 size: 14 residues. Germline CDR1 is DFQATT and CDR2 is SNEGSKA (reference sequence). V lost 3 bases and J 2 bases, leaving 14 bases between the germline ends.

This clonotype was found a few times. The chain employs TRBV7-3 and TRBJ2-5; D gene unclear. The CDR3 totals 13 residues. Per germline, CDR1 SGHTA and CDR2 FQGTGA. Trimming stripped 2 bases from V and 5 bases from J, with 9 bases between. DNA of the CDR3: TGTGCCAGCAGCTTACAGTTCGGGGAGACCCAGTACTTC. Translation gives CASSLQFGETQYF. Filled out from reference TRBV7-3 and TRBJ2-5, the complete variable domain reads GAGVSQTPSNKVTEKGKYVELRCDPISGHTALYWYRQSLGQGPEFLIYFQGTGAADDSGLPNDRFFAVRPEGSVSTLKIQRTERGDSAVYLCASSLQFGETQYFGPGTRLLVL.

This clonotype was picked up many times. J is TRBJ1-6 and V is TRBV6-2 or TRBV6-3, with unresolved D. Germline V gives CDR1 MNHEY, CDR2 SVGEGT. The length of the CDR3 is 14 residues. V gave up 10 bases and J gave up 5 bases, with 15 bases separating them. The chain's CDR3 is CAIQGRTDNSPLHF. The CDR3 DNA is TGTGCCATACAAGGACGGACTGATAATTCACCCCTCCACTTT.

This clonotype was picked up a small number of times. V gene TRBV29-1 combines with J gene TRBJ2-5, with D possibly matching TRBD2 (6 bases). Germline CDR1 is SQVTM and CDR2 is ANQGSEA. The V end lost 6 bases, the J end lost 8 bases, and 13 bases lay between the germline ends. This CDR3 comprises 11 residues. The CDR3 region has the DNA TGCAGCGTCCCCGGGGGAGCTACCCAGTACTTC. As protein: CSVPGGATQYF.

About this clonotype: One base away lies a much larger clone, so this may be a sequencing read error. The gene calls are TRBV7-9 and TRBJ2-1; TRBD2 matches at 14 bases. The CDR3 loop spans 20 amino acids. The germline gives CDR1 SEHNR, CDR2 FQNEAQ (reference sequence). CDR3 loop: CPSSQPRTSGGLYTYNEQFF. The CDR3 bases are TGTCCCAGCAGCCAACCAAGGACTAGCGGGGGGCTTTATACCTACAATGAGCAGTTCTTC.

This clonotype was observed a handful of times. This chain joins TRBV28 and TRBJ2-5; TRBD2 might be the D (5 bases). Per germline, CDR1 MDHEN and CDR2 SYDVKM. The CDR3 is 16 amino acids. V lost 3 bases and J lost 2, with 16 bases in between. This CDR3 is CASSFYLREGQETQYF. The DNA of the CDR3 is TGTGCCAGCAGTTTCTATCTCCGTGAGGGACAAGAGACCCAGTACTTC.

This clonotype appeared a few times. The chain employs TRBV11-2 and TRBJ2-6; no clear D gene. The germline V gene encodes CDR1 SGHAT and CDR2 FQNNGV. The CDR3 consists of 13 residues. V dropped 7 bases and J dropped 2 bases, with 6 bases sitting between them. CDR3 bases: TGTGCCAGCAAAGTAGCTGGGGCCAACGTCCTGACTTTC. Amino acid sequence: CASKVAGANVLTF.